This T cell receptor (beta chain) was retrieved from a study of regulatory T cells in long-lasting Graves disease. About the study: Less than 3 months of antithyroid drugs had been taken by newly diagnosed Graves' patients.

Described time point: newly diagnosed GD, antithyroid drugs for less than 3 months. There was RNA extracted from PBMCs, and the TCR library was made from it. CDR1 is LNHDA, CDR2 SQIVND, per germline (reference sequence). Trimming took off 1 base at V and 1 base at J, with 10 bases between the two ends. CDR3 length: 15 amino acids. Arm-PCR of CDR3 regions and iRepertoire HTBI primers were the basis on which TCR beta libraries were built. TCRdb called the multiplex PCR reads again in MiXCR, with one record for every CDR3 protein. The data show about 530,000 distinct CDR3 sequences, about 16% seen once. Separately, the same data were catalogued under a study of T cells in Graves' hyperthyroidism and ophthalmopathy.

The chain combines TRBV19 with TRBJ1-1; D gene ambiguous. This receptor was identified in a woman aged 35-65 years with Graves disease. This specimen consisted of peripheral blood mononuclear cells (PBMCs), obtained at new diagnosis, from a patient treated with antithyroid drugs. DNA of the CDR3: TGTGCCAGTAGTATAGTGAGTACGCAGAACACTGAAGCTTTCTTT. This gives the protein CASSIVSTQNTEAFF.